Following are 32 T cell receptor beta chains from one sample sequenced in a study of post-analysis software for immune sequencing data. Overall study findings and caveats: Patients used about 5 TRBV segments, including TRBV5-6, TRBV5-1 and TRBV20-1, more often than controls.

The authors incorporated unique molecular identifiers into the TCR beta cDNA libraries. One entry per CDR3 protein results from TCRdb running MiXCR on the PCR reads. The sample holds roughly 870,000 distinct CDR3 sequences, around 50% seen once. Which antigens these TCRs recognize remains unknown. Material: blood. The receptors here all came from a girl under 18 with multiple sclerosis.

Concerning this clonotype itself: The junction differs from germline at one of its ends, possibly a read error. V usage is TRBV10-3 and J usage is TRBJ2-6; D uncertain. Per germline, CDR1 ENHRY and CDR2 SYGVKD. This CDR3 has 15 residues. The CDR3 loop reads CATSEDPWGANVLTF. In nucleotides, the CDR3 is TGTGCCACCAGTGAGGACCCGTGGGGGGCCAACGTCCTGACTTTC.

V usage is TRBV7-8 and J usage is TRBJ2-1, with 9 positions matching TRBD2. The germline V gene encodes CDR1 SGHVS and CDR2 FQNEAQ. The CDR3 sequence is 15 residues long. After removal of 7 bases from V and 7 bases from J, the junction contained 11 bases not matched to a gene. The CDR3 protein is CASMANSGRINEQFF. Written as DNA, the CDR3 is TGTGCCAGCATGGCGAATAGCGGGAGAATTAATGAGCAGTTCTTC.

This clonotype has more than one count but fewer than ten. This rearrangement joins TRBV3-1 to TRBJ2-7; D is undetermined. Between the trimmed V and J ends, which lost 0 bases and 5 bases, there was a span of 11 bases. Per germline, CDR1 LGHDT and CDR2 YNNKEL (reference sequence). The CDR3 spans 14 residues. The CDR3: CASSQDMVRNEQYF. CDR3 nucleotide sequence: TGTGCCAGCAGCCAAGATATGGTACGGAACGAGCAGTACTTC.

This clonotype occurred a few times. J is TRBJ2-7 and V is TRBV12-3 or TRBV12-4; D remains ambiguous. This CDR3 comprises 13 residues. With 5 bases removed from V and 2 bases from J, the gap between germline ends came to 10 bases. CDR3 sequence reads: CASSPQVPYEQYF. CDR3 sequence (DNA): TGTGCCAGCAGTCCCCAAGTACCCTACGAGCAGTACTTC.

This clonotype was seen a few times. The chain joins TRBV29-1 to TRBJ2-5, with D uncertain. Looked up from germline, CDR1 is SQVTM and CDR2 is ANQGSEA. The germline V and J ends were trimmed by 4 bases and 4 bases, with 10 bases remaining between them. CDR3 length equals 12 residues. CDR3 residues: CSVGVAPETQYF. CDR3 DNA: TGCAGCGTTGGGGTGGCCCCAGAGACCCAGTACTTC.

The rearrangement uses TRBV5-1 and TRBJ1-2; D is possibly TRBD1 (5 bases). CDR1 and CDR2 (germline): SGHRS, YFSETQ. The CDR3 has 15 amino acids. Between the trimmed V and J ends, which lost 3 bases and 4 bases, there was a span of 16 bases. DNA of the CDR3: TGCGCCAGCAGCTATGACAGCGACCTAAGCTATGGCTACACCTTC. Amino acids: CASSYDSDLSYGYTF.

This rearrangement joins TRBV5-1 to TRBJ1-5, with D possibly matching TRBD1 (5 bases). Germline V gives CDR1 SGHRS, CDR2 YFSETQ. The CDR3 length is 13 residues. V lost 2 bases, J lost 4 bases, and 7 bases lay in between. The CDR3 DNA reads TGCGCCAGCAGCTTACAGGTTAATCAGCCCCAGCATTTT. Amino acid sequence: CASSLQVNQPQHF.

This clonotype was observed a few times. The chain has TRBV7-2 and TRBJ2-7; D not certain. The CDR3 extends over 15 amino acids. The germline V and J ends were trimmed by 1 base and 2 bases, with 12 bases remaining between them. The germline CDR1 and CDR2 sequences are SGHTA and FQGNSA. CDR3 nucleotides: TGTGCCAGCAGCTTAGAGGCACACGAGGCCTACGAGCAGTACTTC. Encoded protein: CASSLEAHEAYEQYF.

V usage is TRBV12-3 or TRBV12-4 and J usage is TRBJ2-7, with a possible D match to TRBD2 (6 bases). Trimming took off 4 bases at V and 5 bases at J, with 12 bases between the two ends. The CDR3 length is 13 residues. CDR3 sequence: CASSSWRDNEQYF. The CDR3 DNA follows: TGTGCCAGCAGTTCCTGGCGGGATAACGAGCAGTACTTC.

CDR3: CASSAPKETSGSHDTQYF. CDR3 bases: TGTGCCAGCAGTGCCCCGAAGGAGACTAGCGGGAGTCACGATACGCAGTATTTT. The genes are TRBV25-1 and TRBJ2-3, with 12 bases matching TRBD2. Germline assignment: CDR1 MGHDK and CDR2 SYGVNS. After removal of 4 bases from V and 6 bases from J, the junction contained 14 bases not matched to a gene. This CDR3 is built from 18 residues.

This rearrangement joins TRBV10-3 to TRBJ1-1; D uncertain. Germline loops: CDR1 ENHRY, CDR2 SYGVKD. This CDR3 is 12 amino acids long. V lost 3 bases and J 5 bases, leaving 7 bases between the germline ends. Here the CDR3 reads CAISDMGTEAFF. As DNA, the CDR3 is TGTGCCATCAGTGATATGGGGACTGAAGCTTTCTTT.

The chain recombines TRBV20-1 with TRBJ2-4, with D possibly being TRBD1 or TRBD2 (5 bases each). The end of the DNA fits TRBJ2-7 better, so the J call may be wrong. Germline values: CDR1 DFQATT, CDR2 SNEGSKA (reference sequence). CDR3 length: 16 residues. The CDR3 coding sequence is TGCAGTGCTAGAGGGTCGTGGTCAGGGACGTCGTACGAGCAGTACTTC. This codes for CSARGSWSGTSYEQYF.

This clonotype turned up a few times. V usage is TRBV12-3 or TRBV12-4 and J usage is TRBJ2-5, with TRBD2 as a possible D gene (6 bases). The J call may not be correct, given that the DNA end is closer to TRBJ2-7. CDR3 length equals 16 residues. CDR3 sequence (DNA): TGTGCCAGCAGCGGGGAGGCCGGAAGGTCATGGAACGAGCAGTACTTC. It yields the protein CASSGEAGRSWNEQYF.

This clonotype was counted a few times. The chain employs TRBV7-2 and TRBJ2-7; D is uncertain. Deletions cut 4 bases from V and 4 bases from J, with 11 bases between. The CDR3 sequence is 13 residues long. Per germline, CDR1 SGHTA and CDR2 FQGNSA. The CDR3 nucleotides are TGTGCCAGCAGCTCACTTTCCCGATACGAGCAGTACTTC. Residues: CASSSLSRYEQYF.

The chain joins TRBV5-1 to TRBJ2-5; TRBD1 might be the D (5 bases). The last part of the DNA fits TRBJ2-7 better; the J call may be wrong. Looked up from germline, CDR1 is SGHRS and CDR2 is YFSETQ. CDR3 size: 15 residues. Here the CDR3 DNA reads TGCGCCAGCAGCGTCACATTGGGCAGGGCGGACGAGCAGTACTTC. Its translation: CASSVTLGRADEQYF.

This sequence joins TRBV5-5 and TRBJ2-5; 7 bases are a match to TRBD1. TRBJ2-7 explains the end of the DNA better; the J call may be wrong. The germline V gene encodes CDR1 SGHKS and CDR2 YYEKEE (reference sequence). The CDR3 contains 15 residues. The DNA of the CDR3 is TGTGCCAGCAGCGTGTCATACAGGGGTTTGAACGAGCAGTACTTC. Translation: CASSVSYRGLNEQYF.

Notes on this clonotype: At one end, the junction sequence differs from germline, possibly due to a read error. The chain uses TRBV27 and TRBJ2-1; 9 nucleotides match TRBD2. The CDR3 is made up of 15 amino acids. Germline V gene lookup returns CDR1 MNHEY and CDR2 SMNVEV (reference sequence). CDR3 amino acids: CACSRTSVVVNEQFF. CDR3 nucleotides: TGTGCCTGCAGTCGGACTAGCGTTGTGGTCAATGAGCAGTTCTTC.

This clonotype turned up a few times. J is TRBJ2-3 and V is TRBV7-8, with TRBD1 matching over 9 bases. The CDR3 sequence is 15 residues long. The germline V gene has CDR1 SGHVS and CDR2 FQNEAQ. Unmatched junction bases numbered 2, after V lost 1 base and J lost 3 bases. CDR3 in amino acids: CASSLVDRGTDTQYF. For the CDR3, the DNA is TGTGCCAGCAGCTTAGTGGACAGGGGTACAGATACGCAGTATTTT.

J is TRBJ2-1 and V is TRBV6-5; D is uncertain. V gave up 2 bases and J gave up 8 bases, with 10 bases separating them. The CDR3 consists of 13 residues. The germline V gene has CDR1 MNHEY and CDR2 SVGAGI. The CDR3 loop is CASSYLPRDEQFF. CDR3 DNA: TGTGCCAGCAGTTACCTCCCTAGGGATGAGCAGTTCTTC.

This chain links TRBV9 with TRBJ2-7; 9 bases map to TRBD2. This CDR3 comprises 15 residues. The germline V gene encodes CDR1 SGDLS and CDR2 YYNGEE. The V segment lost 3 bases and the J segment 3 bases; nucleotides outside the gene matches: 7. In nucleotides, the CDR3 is TGTGCCAGCAGCGCCGGGACTAGCCAACTCTACGAGCAGTACTTC. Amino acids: CASSAGTSQLYEQYF.

CDR3 region: CASSHPGTDKNIQYF. CDR3 sequence (DNA): TGCGCCAGCAGCCATCCCGGGACAGACAAAAACATTCAGTACTTC. The rearrangement uses TRBV4-1 and TRBJ2-4; 7 bases line up with TRBD1. Trimming cost V 3 bases and J 3 bases; bases outside gene matches: 5. This CDR3 is 15 amino acids long. Germline CDR1 MGHRA, CDR2 YSYEKL.

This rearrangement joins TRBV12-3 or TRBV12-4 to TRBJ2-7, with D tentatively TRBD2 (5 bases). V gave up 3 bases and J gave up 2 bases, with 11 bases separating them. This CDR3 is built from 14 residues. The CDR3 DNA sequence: TGTGCCAGCAGTTTTTCCGCCGGGACCTACGAGCAGTACTTC. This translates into CASSFSAGTYEQYF.

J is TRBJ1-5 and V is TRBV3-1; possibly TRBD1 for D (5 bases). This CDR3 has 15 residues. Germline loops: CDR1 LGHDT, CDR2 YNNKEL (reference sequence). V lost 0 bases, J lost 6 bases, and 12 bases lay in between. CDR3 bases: TGTGCCAGCAGCCAAGAAGGTCGGGGGAGTCAGCCCCAGCATTTT. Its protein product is CASSQEGRGSQPQHF.

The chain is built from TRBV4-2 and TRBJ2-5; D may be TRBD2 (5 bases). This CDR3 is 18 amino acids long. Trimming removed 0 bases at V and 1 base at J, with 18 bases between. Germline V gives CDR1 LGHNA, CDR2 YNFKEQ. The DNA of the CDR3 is TGTGCCAGCAGCCAAGAGCCCCTCCGAGCGGACCTCCAAGAGACCCAGTACTTC. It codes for CASSQEPLRADLQETQYF.

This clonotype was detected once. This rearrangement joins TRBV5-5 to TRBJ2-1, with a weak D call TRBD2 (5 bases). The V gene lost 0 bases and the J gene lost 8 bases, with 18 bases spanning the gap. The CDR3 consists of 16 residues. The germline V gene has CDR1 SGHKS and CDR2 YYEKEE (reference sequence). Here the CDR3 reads CASSLDTASLEDEQFF. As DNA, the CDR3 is TGTGCCAGCAGCTTGGATACGGCTAGCCTTGAAGATGAGCAGTTCTTC.

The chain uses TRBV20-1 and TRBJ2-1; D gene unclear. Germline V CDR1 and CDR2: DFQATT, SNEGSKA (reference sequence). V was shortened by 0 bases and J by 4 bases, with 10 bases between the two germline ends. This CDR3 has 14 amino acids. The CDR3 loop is CSARDRFLYNEQFF. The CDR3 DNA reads TGCAGTGCTAGAGACAGGTTTTTATACAATGAGCAGTTCTTC.

This CDR3 reads CSVEEPRGALTEAFF. The CDR3 nucleotides read TGCAGCGTTGAAGAACCACGGGGGGCGCTCACTGAAGCTTTCTTT. This sequence joins TRBV29-1 and TRBJ1-1; D perhaps matches TRBD1 (6 bases). Deletions cut 0 bases from V and 4 bases from J, with 15 bases between. From germline, CDR1 is SQVTM and CDR2 ANQGSEA. This CDR3 is built from 15 residues.

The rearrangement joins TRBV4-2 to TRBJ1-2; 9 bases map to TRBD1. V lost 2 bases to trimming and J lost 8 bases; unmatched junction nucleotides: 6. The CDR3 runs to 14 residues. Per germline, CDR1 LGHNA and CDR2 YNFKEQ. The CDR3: CASSQIQGAGGYTF. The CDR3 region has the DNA TGTGCCAGCAGCCAAATACAGGGGGCGGGGGGCTACACCTTC.

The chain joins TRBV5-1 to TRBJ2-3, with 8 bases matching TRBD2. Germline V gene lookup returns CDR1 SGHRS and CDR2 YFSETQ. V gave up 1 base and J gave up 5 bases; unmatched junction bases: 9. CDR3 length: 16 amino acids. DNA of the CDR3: TGCGCCAGCAGCTTGCTGGTTAGCGGGAAAGGAGATACGCAGTATTTT. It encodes CASSLLVSGKGDTQYF. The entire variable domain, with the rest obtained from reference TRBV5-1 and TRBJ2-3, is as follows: KAGVTQTPRYLIKTRGQQVTLSCSPISGHRSVSWYQQTPGQGLQFLFEYFSETQRNKGNFPGRFSGRQFSNSRSEMNVSTLELGDSALYLCASSLLVSGKGDTQYFGPGTRLTVL.

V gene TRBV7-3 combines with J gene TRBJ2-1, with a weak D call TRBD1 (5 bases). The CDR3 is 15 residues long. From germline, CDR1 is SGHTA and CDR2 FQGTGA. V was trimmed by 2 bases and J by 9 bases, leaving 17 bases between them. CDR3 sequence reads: CASSLSRAQGSEQFF. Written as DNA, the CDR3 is TGTGCCAGCAGCTTATCTCGGGCCCAGGGAAGTGAGCAGTTCTTC.

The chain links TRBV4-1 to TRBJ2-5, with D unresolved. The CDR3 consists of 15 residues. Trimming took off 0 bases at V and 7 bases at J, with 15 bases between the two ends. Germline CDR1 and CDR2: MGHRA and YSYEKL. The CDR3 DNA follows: TGCGCCAGCAGCCAAGATCGGAGTGGTCTAGGGACCCAGTACTTC. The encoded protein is CASSQDRSGLGTQYF.

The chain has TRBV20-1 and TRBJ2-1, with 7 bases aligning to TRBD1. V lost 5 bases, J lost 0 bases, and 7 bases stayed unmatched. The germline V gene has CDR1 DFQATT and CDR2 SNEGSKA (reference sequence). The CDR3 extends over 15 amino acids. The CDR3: CSAVDRTRSYNEQFF. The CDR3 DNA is TGCAGTGCTGTGGACAGGACCCGCTCCTACAATGAGCAGTTCTTC.